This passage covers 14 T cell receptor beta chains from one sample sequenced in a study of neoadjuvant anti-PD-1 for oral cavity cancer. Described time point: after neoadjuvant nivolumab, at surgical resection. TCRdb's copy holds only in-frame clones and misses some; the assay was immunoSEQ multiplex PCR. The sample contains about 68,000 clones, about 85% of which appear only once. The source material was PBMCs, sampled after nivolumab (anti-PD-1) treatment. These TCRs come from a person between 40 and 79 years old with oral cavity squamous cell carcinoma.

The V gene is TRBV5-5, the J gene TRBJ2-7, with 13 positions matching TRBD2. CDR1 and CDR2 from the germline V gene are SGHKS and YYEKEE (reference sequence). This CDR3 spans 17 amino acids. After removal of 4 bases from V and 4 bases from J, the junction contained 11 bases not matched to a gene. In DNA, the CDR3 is TGTGCCAGCAGCGGACGACTAGCGGGAGGCTCCCTTTACGAGCAGTACTTC. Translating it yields CASSGRLAGGSLYEQYF.

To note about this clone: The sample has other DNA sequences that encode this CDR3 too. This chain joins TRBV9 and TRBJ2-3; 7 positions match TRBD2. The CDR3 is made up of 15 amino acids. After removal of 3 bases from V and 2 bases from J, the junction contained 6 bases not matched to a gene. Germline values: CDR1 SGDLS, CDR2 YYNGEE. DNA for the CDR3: TGTGCCAGCAGCGCGACCGGGACTAACACAGATACGCAGTATTTT. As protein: CASSATGTNTDTQYF.

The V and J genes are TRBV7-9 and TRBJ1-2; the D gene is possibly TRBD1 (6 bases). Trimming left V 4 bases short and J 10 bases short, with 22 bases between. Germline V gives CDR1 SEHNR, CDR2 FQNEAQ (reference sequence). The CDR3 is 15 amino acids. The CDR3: CASSSLTGIGRIYTF. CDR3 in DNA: TGTGCCAGCAGCTCCCTGACAGGTATTGGCAGAATCTACACCTTC.

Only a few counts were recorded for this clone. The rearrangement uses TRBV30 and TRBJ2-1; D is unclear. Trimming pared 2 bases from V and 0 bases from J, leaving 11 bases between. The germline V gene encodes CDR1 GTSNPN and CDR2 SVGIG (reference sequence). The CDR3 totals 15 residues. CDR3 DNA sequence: TGTGCCTGGAGTCCTTACAGTTCCTCCTACAATGAGCAGTTCTTC. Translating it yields CAWSPYSSSYNEQFF.

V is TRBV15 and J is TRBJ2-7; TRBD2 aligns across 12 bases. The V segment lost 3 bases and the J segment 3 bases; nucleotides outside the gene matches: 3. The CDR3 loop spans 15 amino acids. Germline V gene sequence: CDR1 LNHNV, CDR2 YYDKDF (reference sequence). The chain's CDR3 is CATSRTSGSYYEQYF. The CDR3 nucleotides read TGTGCCACCAGCAGGACTAGCGGGAGTTACTACGAGCAGTACTTC.

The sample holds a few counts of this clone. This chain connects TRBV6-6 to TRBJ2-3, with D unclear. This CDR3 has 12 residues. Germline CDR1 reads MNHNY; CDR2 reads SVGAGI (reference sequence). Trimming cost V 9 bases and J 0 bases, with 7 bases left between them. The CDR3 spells CASTDSTDTQYF. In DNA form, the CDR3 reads TGTGCCAGTACGGATAGCACAGATACGCAGTATTTT.

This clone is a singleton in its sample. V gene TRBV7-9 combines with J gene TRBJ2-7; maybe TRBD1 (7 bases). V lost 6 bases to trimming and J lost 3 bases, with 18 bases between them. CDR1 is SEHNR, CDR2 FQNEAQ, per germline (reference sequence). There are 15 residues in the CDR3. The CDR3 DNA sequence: TGTGCCAGCAGTTCCCATACGGGGGACAGCTACGAGCAGTACTTC. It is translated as CASSSHTGDSYEQYF.

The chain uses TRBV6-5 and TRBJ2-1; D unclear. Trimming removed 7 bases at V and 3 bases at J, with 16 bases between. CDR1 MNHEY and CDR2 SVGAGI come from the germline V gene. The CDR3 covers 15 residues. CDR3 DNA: TGTGCCAGCAAGGAGACCGGGTCGCTCTACAATGAGCAGTTCTTC. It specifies CASKETGSLYNEQFF.

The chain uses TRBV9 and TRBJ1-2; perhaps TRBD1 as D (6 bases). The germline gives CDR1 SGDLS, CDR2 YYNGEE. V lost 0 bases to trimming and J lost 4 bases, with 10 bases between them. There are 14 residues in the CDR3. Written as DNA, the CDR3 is TGTGCCAGCAGCGTAGACGAGGGGGGCTATGGCTACACCTTC. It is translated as CASSVDEGGYGYTF.

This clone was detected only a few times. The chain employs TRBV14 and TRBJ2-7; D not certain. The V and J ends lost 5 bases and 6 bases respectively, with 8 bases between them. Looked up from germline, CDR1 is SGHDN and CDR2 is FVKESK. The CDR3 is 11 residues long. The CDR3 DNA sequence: TGTGCCAGCAGCTCCTCTTTCGAGCAGTACTTC. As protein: CASSSSFEQYF. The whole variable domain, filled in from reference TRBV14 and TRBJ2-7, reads EAGVTQFPSHSVIEKGQTVTLRCDPISGHDNLYWYRRVMGKEIKFLLHFVKESKQDESGMPNNRFLAERTGGTYSTLKVQPAELEDSGVYFCASSSSFEQYFGPGTRLTVT.

The chain's CDR3 is CASRPSGVSTDTQYF. The CDR3 nucleotides read TGTGCCAGCAGACCCAGCGGGGTGAGCACAGATACGCAGTATTTT. The chain carries TRBV2 and TRBJ2-3; 7 bases are shared with TRBD2. V was clipped by 6 bases and J by 0 bases; unmatched bases: 6. The CDR3 spans 15 residues. CDR1 is SNHLY and CDR2 is FYNNEI in the germline V gene.

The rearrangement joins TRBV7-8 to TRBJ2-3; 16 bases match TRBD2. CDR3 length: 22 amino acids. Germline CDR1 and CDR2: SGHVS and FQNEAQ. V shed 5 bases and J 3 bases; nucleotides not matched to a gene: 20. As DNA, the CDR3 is TGTGCCAGCAGCCCCGACAGGACCGGGACTAGCGGGAGGGGATCGACTACAGATACGCAGTATTTT. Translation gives CASSPDRTGTSGRGSTTDTQYF.

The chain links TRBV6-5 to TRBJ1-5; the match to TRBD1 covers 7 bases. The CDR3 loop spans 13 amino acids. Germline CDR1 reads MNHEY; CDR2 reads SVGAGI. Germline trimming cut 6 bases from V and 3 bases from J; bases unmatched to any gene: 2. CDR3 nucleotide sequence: TGTGCCAGCAGAGGACAGGTCAATCAGCCCCAGCATTTT. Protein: CASRGQVNQPQHF.

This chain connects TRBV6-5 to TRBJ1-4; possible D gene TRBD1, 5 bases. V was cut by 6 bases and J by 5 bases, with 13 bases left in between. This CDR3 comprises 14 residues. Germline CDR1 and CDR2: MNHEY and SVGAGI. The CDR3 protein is CASRPGTVNEKLFF. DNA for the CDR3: TGTGCCAGCAGGCCCGGGACGGTCAATGAAAAACTGTTTTTT.